This T cell receptor (beta chain) comes out of a study of neoadjuvant anti-PD-1 for oral cavity cancer. Whole-study results and caveats: Post-nivolumab, blood T cell clonality was significantly elevated in non-responders.

The CDR3 length is 15 residues. Unmatched junction bases numbered 12, after V lost 8 bases and J lost 5 bases. Germline V gene sequence: CDR1 ENHRY, CDR2 SYGVKD. As for this clone: Its antigen is undetermined.

Profiling relied on immunoSEQ multiplex PCR, and the TCRdb table lists in-frame clones only, not all of them. The top ten clones hold 3.4% of a sample with some 66,000 clones, around 80% of them seen once. The chain is built from TRBV10-3 and TRBJ1-1, with 9 bases fitting TRBD1. This specimen consisted of PBMCs, obtained before nivolumab (anti-PD-1) treatment. The TCR originated in a person between 40 and 80 years old with oral cavity squamous cell carcinoma. The CDR3 loop reads CAIRGQGEWGTEAFF. The CDR3 region has the DNA TGTGCCATCCGGGGACAGGGTGAGTGGGGAACTGAAGCTTTCTTT.